The entry below describes one T cell receptor beta chain. Its antigen is as yet unknown. The CDR3 sequence is 15 residues long. V shed 4 bases and J 3 bases; nucleotides not matched to a gene: 5. Germline V CDR1 and CDR2: LGHNA, YNFKEQ. After 5'RACE with constant-segment primers, TCR alpha and TCR beta cDNA libraries carrying sample barcodes and UMIs were obtained. TCRdb redid the calling of the 5' RACE reads with MiXCR, one entry per CDR3 protein. The sample holds a few hundred thousand distinct CDR3 sequences, under 20% seen once. This sample stems from a study of T-cell memory formation after mild COVID-19. For the study at large: TCR clusters largely stayed donor specific.

Study results and limitations: Cross-reactive memory seemingly joined, as some responding clones were found in pre-infection memory.

This clonotype was obtained from a man between 18 and 29 years old who had mild COVID-19 (a few samples of this study predate the infection). Cell type and time point are not known. The chain couples TRBV4-2 to TRBJ2-7; 11 bases fit TRBD2. The sequenced sample was PBMCs or a T cell subset sorted from them (not recorded which). The CDR3 nucleotides read TGTGCCAGCAGCCCAGGGACTAGCGGCCACTACGAGCAGTACTTC. Amino acid sequence: CASSPGTSGHYEQYF.